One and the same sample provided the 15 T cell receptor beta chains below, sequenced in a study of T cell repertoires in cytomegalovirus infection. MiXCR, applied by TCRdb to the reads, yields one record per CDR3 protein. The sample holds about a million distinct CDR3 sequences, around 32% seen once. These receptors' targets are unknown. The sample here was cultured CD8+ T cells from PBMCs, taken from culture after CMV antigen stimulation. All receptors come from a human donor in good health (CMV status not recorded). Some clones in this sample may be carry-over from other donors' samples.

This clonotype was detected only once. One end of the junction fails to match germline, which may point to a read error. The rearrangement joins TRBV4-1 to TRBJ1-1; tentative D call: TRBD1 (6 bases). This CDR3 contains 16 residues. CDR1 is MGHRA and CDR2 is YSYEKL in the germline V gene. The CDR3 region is CANSLRQASVNTEAFF. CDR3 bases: TGCGCCAACAGCCTACGACAGGCATCGGTGAACACTGAAGCTTTCTTT.

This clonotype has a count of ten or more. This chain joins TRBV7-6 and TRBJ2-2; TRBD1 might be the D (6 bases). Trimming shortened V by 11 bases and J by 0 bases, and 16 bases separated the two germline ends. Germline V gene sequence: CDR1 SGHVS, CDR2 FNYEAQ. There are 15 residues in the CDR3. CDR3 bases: TGTGCCCTCTTTGAACAGGGTCCGAACACCGGGGAGCTGTTTTTT. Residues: CALFEQGPNTGELFF. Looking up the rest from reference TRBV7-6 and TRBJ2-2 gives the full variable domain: GAGVSQSPRYKVTKRGQDVALRCDPISGHVSLYWYRQALGQGPEFLTYFNYEAQQDKSGLPNDRFSAERPEGSISTLTIQRTEQRDSAMYRCALFEQGPNTGELFFGEGSRLTVL.

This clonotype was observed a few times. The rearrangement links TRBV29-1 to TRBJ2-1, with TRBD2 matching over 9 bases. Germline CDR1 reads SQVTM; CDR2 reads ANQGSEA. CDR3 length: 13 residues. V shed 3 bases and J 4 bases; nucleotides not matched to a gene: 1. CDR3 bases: TGCAGCGTTGAGCTAGCGGGGTACAATGAGCAGTTCTTC. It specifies CSVELAGYNEQFF.

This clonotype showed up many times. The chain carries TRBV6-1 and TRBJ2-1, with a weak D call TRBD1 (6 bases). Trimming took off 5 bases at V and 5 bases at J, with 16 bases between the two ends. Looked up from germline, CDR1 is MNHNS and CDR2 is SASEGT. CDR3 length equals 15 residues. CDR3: CASSLSPTGNNEQFF. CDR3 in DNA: TGTGCCAGCAGTCTGTCACCGACAGGTAACAATGAGCAGTTCTTC.

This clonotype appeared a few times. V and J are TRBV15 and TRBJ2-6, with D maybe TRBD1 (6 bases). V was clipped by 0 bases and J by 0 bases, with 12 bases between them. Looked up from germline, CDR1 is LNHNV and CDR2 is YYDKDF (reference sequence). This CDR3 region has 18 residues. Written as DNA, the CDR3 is TGTGCCACCAGCAGAGATCCCTTAGGGGGCTCTGGGGCCAACGTCCTGACTTTC. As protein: CATSRDPLGGSGANVLTF.

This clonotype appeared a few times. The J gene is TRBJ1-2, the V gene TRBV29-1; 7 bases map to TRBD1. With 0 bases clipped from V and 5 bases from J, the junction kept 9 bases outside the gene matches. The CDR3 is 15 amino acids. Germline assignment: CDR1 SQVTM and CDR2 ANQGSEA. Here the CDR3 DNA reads TGCAGCGTTGAAGAGTTTGACAGGGAAGGGTATGGCTACACCTTC. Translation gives CSVEEFDREGYGYTF.

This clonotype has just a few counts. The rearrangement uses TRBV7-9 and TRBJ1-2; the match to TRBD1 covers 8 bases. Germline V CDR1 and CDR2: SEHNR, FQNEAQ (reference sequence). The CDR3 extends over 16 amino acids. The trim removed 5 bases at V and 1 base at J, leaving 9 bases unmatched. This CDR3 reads CASSRSDRVVNYGYTF. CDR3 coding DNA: TGTGCCAGCAGCCGCTCGGACAGGGTCGTTAACTATGGCTACACCTTC.

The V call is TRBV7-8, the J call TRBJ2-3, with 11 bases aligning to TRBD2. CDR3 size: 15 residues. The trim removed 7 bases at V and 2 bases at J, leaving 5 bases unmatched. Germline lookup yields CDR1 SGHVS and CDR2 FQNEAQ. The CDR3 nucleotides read TGTGCCAGCAACAAGGGACTAGCGGCCACAGATACGCAGTATTTT. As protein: CASNKGLAATDTQYF. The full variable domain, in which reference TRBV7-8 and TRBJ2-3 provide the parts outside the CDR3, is GAGVSQSPRYKVAKRGQDVALRCDPISGHVSLFWYQQALGQGPEFLTYFQNEAQLDKSGLPSDRFFAERPEGSVSTLKIQRTQQEDSAVYLCASNKGLAATDTQYFGPGTRLTVL.

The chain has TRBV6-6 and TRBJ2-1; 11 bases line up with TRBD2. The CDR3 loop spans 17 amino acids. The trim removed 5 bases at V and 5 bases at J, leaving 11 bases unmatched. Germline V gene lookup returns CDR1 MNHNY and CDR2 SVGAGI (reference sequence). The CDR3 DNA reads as TGTGCCAGCAGTCCCTATAAACTAGCGGGGGACCACAATGAGCAGTTCTTC. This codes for CASSPYKLAGDHNEQFF.

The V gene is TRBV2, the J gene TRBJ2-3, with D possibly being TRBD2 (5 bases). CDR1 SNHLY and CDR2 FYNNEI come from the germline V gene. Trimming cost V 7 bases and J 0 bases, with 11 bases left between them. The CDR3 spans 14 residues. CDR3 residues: CASIEQRSTDTQYF. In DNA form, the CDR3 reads TGTGCCAGCATCGAACAGCGGAGCACAGATACGCAGTATTTT.

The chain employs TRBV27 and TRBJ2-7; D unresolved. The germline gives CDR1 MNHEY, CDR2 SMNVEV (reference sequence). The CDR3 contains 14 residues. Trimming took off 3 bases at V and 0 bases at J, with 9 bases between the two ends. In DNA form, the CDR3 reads TGTGCCAGCAGTTTGGGTCAATACTCCTACGAGCAGTACGTC. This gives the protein CASSLGQYSYEQYV.

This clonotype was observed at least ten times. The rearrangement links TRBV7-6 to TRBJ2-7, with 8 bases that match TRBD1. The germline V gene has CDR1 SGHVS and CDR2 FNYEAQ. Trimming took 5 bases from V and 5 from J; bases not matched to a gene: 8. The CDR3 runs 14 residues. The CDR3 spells CASSQRQGRDEQYF. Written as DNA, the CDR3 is TGTGCCAGCAGCCAACGACAGGGGCGGGACGAGCAGTACTTC. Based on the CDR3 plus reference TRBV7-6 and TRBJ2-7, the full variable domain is GAGVSQSPRYKVTKRGQDVALRCDPISGHVSLYWYRQALGQGPEFLTYFNYEAQQDKSGLPNDRFSAERPEGSISTLTIQRTEQRDSAMYRCASSQRQGRDEQYFGPGTRLTVT.

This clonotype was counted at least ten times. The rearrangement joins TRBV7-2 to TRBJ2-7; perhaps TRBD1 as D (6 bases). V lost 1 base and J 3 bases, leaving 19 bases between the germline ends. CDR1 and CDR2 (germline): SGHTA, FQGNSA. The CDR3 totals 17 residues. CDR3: CASSLEEFGRGHYEQYF. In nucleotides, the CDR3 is TGTGCCAGCAGCTTAGAGGAGTTCGGCAGGGGTCACTACGAGCAGTACTTC.

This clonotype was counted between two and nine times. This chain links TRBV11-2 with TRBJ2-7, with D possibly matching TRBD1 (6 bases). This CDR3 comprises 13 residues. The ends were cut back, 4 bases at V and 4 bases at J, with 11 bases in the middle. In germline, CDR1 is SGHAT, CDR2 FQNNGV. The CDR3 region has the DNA TGTGCCAGCAGCTCCTGGGACAAATACGAGCAGTACTTC. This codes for CASSSWDKYEQYF.

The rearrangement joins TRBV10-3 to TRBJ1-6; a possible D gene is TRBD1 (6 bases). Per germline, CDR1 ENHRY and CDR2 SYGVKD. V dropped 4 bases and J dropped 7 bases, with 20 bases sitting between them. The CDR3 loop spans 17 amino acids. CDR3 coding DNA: TGTGCCATCAGTGGGGCCGGGACCAGGGGAAGGAATTCACCCCTCCACTTT. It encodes CAISGAGTRGRNSPLHF.